This paragraph reports one T cell receptor beta chain. Trimming cost V 8 bases and J 8 bases, with 15 bases left between them. This CDR3 has 12 residues. Per germline, CDR1 KGHSH and CDR2 LQKENI. Measured with immunoSEQ multiplex PCR; TCRdb has only the in-frame clones, and not every one. This sample has about 160,000 clones, with nearly 96% found just once. The sample comes from a study of control samples from healthy donors and cancer patients. V gene TRBV18 combines with J gene TRBJ1-1, with D uncertain. Source material: blood. The TCR was taken from a woman in her twenties or thirties in good health. DNA of the CDR3: TGTGCCAGCCATAGCTATTTGTCCGAAGCTTTCTTT. Translating gives CASHSYLSEAFF.